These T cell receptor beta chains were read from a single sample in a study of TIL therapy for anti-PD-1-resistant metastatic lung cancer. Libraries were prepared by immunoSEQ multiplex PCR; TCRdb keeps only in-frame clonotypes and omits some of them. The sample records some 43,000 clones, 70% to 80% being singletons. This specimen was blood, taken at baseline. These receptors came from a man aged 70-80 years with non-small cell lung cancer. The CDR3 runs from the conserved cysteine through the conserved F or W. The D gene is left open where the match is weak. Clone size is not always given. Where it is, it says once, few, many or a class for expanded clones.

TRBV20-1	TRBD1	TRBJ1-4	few	CSAEQGEKLFF
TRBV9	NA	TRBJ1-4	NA	CASSVVGDPRLEKLFF
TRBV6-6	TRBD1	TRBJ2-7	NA	CASSYTTGGYEQYF
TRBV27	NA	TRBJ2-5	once	CASRAPRGQETQYF
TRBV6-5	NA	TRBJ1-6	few	CASSLGGSYNSPLHF
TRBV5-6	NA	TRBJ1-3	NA	CASSPLDSGNTIYF
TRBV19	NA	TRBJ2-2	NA	CASSTLAGELFF
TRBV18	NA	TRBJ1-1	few	CASSHSPQMNTEAFF
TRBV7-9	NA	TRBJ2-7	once	CASSLQTSGQYF
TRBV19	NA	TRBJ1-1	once	CASSKTRGPANTEAFF
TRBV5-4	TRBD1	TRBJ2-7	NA	CASMLPGQGHYEQYF
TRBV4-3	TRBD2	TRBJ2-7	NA	CASSQGLAGPYEQYF
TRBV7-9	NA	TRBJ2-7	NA	CASSLEGGANYEQYF
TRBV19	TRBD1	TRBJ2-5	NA	CASSMTGTAQETQYF
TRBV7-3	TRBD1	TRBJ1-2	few	CASSQVRYTGTGLDYGYTF
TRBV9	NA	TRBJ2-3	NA	CASSVDSYTQYF
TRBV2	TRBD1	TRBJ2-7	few	CASIGQVYEQYF
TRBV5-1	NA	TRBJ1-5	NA	CASGDTPGGQPQHF
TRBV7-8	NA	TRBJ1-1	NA	CASSFSGPSIEAFF
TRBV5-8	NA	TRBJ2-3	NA	CASSLGTEITDTQYF
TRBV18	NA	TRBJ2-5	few	CASSPLAGETQYF
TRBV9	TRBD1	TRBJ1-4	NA	CASSPRGGGSEKLFF
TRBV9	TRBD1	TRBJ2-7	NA	CASSVGQGMYEQYF
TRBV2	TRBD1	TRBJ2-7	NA	CASILRDREYEQYF
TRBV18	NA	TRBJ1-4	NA	CASSPFGGAEKLFF
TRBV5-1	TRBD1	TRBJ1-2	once	CASSFGTGNRGYGYTF
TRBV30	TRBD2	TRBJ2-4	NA	CAWTLGLAGRGGNIQYF
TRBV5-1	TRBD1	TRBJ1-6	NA	CASSPSQGEYNSPLHF
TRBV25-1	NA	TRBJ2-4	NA	CASNAENIQYF
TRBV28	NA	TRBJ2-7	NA	CATMYWADSSYEQYF
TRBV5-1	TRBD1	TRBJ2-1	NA	CASKATGAYNEQFF
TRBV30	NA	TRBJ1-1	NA	CAWSVQGFAEAFF
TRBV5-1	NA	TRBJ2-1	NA	CASSLSPVKNEQFF
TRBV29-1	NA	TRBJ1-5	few	CSDLLQGPKHF
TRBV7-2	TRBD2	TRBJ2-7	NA	CASSLSGTSGPYEQYF
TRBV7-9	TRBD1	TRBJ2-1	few	CASSRTGNEQFF
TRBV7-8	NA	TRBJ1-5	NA	CASSLKARGGNQPQHF
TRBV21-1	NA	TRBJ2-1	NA	CASIRTRNEQFF
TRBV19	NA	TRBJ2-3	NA	CASSSQRDTQYF
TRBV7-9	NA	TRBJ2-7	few	CASSLGSGFFEQYF
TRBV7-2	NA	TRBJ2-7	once	CASSLAAHEQYF